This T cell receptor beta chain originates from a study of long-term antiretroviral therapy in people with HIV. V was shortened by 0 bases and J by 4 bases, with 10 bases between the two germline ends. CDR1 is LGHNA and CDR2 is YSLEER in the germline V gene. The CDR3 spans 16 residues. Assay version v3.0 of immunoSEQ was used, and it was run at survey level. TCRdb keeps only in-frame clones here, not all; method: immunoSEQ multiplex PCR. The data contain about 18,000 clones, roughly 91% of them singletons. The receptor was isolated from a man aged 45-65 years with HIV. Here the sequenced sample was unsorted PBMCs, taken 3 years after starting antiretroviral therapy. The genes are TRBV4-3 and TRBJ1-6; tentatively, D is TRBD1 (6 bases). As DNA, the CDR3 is TGCGCCAGCAGCCAAGACAGGGGAGGGTATAATTCACCCCTCCACTTT. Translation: CASSQDRGGYNSPLHF.